The next 5 T cell receptor beta chains were all read from a single sample in a study of cytomegalovirus exposure and HLA in healthy donors. Produced via immunoSEQ multiplex PCR; TCRdb's table is partial and in-frame only. The sample records more than 85,000 clones, roughly 90% being singletons. Material: PBMCs. These receptor sequences come from a woman aged 18-29 years in good health and CMV-seronegative.

The CDR3, as DNA: TGTGCCAGCAGCTTTGCAGGAGGCAGCAATCAGCCCCAGCATTTT. This codes for CASSFAGGSNQPQHF. This chain joins TRBV7-9 and TRBJ1-5; D is unclear. The germline V gene has CDR1 SEHNR and CDR2 FQNEAQ (reference sequence). V lost 3 bases and J lost 1, with 10 bases in between. The CDR3 is 15 residues long.

The rearrangement uses TRBV6-1 and TRBJ1-2; no definite D call. CDR1 MNHNS and CDR2 SASEGT come from the germline V gene. The V gene lost 2 bases and the J gene lost 5 bases, with 15 bases spanning the gap. The CDR3 spans 15 residues. The CDR3 is CASSESQSGLYGYTF. The CDR3 bases are TGTGCCAGCAGTGAATCACAATCTGGACTATATGGCTACACCTTC.

The chain employs TRBV19 and TRBJ1-6; a possible D gene is TRBD1 (5 bases). This CDR3 is 13 amino acids long. Germline V lookup: CDR1 LNHDA, CDR2 SQIVND (reference sequence). Trimming removed 8 bases from V and 9 bases from J, with 14 bases in between. The CDR3 region has the DNA TGTGCCAGTTACCAGGGAGGTAGTTCACCCCTCCACTTT. It encodes CASYQGGSSPLHF.

This clone was observed a single time. This chain connects TRBV5-1 to TRBJ1-1; D remains unclear. The CDR3 covers 14 residues. Germline-derived CDR1 and CDR2 are SGHRS and YFSETQ. The V end was cut by 5 bases, the J end by 1 base, with 12 bases between. The CDR3 coding sequence is TGCGCCAGCAGGATGGTCAACGGGAACACTGAAGCTTTCTTT. Its translation is CASRMVNGNTEAFF.

This clone was seen a handful of times. This chain links TRBV19 with TRBJ2-7, with TRBD1 matching over 8 bases. The CDR3 covers 14 residues. Germline V gene lookup returns CDR1 LNHDA and CDR2 SQIVND (reference sequence). V shed 2 bases and J 0 bases; nucleotides not matched to a gene: 0. The CDR3 DNA reads TGTGCCAGTAGTATAACAGGGGGCTCCTACGAGCAGTACTTC. This codes for CASSITGGSYEQYF.